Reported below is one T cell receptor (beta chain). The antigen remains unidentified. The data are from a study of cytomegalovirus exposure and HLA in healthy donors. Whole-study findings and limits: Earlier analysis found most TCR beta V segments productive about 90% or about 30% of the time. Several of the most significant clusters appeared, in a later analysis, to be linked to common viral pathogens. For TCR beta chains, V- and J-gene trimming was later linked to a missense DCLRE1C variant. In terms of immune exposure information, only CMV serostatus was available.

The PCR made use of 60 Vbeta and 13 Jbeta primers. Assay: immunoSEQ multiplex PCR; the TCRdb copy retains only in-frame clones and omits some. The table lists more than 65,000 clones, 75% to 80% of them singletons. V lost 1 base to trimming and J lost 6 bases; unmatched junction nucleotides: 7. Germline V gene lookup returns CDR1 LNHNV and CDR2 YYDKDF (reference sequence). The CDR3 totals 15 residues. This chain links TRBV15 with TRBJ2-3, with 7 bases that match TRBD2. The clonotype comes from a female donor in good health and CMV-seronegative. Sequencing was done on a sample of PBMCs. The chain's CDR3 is CATSRASGGGDTQYF. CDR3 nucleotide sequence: TGTGCCACCAGCAGAGCCTCCGGGGGAGGGGATACGCAGTATTTT.